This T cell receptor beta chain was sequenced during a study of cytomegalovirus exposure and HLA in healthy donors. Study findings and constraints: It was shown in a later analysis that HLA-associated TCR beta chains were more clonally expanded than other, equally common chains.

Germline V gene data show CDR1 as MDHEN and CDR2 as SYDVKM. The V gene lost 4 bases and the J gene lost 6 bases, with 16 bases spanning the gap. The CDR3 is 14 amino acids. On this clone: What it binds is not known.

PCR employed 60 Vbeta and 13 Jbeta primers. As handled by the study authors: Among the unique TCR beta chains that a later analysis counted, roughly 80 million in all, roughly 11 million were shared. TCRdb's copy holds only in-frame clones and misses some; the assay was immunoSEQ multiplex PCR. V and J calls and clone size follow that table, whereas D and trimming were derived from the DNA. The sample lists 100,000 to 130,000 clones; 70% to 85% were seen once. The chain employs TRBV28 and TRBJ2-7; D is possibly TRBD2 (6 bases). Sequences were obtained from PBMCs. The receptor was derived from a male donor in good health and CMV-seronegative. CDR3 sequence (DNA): TGTGCCAGCAGTTCCCGCAGGGTGGGAGGCGAGCAGTACTTC. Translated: CASSSRRVGGEQYF.